The present entry profiles one T cell receptor beta chain with its context. This clone showed up just once. What antigen it recognizes has not been identified. Base-call qualities are not available, and no considerably larger clone is one nucleotide away. This entry is derived from a study of T cell responses to AZD1222 COVID-19 vaccine (dated by TCRdb to the early 2020s). About the full investigation: A total of approximately 250 trial participants underwent TCR sequencing, of whom 200 to 220 had received two doses of AZD1222 and around 26 had received two doses of the MenACWY control vaccine. Trial participants were enrolled into age subgroups of 18-55, 56-69 and 70-plus years, which contained about 150, 27 and 61 TCR-sequenced participants, respectively. General findings and caveats noted by the study authors: Only five or six AZD1222 recipients were SARS-CoV-2 seropositive at baseline, limiting conclusions about previously exposed vaccinees. Nearly half of unique spike-specific TCRs reportedly recognized epitopes outside regions mutated in the B.1.351 and B.1.1.7 variants. Spike-specific TCR breadth and depth rose significantly after two AZD1222 doses compared with day 0 and with MenACWY recipients. In the small 56-69-year group, the increase in depth fell short of significance, most likely because of low power. Vaccine-associated CD4 TCRs spanned the whole spike protein, with dominant responses in regions 160-218 and 743-854. Because no day 14 peak-response samples were available, the repertoires could be characterized only after the peak T cell response. Participants were mostly white British and included more females than males, and it was suggested by the authors that clonal diversity may have been underestimated.

This sample's time point label indicates: about 28 days (+/-7) after the second vaccine dose. AZD1222 recipients whose second dose came at about 4 weeks and those whose second dose came at about 12 weeks were combined into one group, since spike-specific TCR depth and breadth did not differ between the two schedules. Samples from vaccinated people were obtained from the UK trials COV001 and COV002, which included a single-blind randomized controlled phase 2/3 trial of AZD1222 (ChAdOx1 nCoV-19) in healthy adults. Trial participant PBMC samples were collected at day 0 and day 28 after the second dose for TCRbeta chain sequencing. The CDR3 sequence holds 18 residues, the cysteine and phenylalanine included. Solely the CDR3 DNA is kept, with 54 bases framed from the first base. The germline V gene specifies KGHDR as CDR1 and SFDVKD as CDR2. The germline V and J ends show losses of 5 bases and 0 bases respectively, and no gene match explains 13 bases of the junction.

The CDR3 regions of human TCRbeta chains were analyzed by immunosequencing. The original methods were these. Repertoire TCRs were checked for matches against a reference library of SARS-CoV-2-specific TCRs that had been generated using the MIRA antigen-specificity platform. Breadth meant the fraction of unique TCRs that were SARS-CoV-2-associated, whereas depth meant the fraction of total T cells that were SARS-CoV-2-associated. Using the MIRA data, each spike-specific TCR was mapped to the spike region that the TCR reacts to and placed in a CD4 or CD8 class. Log10-transformed breadth and depth values were compared by one-way ANOVA with Sidak's multiple comparisons tests. The table comes from immuneACCESS by way of TCRdb, which keeps in-frame sequences with V and J called. Part of the clones is missing from these tables; in studies checked, under half for an unresolved V gene and the rest for unknown reasons. The V and J calls and clone size were taken over from that table, and D and trimming were inferred from the DNA. The sample table holds under 25,000 clones, of which approximately 88% were seen once. Roughly 16% of the sample is held by the ten biggest clonotypes.

Sequencing used peripheral blood, obtained 28 days after the second AZD1222 dose. The chain links TRBV24-1 with TRBJ2-3, with 7 middle bases fitting TRBD1. The source of this sequence is an adult who received the AZD1222 COVID-19 vaccine. Read as DNA, the sequence is TGTGCCACCAGTGGCGCGCCTGGGACAGCGCCTAGCACAGATACGCAGTATTTT. The resulting protein is CATSGAPGTAPSTDTQYF.